This T cell receptor (beta chain) was documented in a study of cytomegalovirus exposure and HLA in healthy donors. The PCR contained 60 Vbeta and 13 Jbeta primers. Sequencing used immunoSEQ multiplex PCR; TCRdb keeps in-frame clones, though not all of them. The table shows some 200,000 clones, with 70% to 80% occurring only once. Donors were nominally healthy when sampled, though unrecorded immune exposures were likely. Looked up from germline, CDR1 is SGDLS and CDR2 is YYNGEE. V lost 5 bases, J lost 9 bases, and 3 bases stayed unmatched. The CDR3 totals 12 residues. The sample taken for sequencing was PBMCs. The V and J genes are TRBV9 and TRBJ2-1; 9 bases are a match to TRBD1. This receptor was taken from a girl aged 2-9 years in good health and CMV-seronegative. This chain's CDR3 is CASRGQGSEQFF. The CDR3 coding sequence is TGTGCCAGCAGAGGACAGGGGAGTGAGCAGTTCTTC.